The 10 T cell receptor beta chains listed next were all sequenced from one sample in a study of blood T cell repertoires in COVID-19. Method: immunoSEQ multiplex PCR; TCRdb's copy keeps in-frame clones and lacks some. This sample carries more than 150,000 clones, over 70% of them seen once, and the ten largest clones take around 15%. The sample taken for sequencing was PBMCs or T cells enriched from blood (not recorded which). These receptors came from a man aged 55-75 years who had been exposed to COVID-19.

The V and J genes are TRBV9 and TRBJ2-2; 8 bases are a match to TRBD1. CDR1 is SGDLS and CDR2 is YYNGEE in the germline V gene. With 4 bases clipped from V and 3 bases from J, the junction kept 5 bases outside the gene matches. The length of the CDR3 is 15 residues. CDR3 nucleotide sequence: TGTGCCAGCAGCAGGCAGGGGGCCTACACCGGGGAGCTGTTTTTT. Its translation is CASSRQGAYTGELFF.

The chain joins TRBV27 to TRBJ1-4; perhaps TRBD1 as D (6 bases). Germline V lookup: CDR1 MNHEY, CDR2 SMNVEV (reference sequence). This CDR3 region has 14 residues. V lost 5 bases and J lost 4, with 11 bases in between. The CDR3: CASSIGQLNEKLFF. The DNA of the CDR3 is TGTGCCAGCAGTATTGGACAGCTTAATGAAAAACTGTTTTTT.

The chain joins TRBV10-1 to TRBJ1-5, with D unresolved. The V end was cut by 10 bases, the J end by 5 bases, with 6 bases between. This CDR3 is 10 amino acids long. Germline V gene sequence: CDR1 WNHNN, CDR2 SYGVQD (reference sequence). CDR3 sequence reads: CAKLYQPQHF. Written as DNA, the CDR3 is TGCGCCAAACTATATCAGCCCCAGCATTTT.

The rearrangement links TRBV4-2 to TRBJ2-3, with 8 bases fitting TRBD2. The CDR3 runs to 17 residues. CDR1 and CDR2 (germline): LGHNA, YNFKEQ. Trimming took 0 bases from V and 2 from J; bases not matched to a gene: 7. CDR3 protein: CASSQDSSSGPTDTQYF. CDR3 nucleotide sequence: TGTGCCAGCAGCCAAGATTCGTCTAGCGGGCCCACAGATACGCAGTATTTT.

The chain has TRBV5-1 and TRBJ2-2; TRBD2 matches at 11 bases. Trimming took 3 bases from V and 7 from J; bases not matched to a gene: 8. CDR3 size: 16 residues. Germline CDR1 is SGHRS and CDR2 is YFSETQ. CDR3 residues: CASSSYSGRAFGELFF. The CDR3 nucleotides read TGCGCCAGCAGCTCATATAGCGGGAGGGCGTTCGGGGAGCTGTTTTTT.

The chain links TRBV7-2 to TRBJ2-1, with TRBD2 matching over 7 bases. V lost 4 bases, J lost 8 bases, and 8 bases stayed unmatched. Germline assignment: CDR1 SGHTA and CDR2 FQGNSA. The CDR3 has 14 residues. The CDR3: CASSWRTSGDEQFF. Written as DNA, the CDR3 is TGTGCCAGCAGCTGGAGGACTAGTGGGGATGAGCAGTTCTTC.

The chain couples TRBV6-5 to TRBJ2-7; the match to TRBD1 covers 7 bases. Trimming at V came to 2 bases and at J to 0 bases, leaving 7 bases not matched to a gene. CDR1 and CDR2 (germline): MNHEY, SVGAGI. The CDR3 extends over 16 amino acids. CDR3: CASSYDRDSISYEQYF. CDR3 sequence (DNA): TGTGCCAGCAGTTACGACCGGGACAGTATCTCCTACGAGCAGTACTTC.

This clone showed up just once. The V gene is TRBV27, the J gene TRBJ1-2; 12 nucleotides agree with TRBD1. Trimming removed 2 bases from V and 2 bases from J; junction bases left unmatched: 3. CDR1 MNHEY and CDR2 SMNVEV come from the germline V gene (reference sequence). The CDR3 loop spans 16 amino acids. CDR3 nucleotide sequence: TGTGCCAGCAGTTTACTCGGGACAGGGGGCAACTATGGCTACACCTTC. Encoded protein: CASSLLGTGGNYGYTF.

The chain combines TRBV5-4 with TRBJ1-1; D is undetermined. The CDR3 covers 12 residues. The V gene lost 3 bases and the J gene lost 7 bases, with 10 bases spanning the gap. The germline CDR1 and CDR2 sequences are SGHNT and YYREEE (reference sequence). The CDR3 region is CASSSRAGEAFF. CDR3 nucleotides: TGTGCCAGCAGCTCGAGGGCGGGTGAAGCTTTCTTT.

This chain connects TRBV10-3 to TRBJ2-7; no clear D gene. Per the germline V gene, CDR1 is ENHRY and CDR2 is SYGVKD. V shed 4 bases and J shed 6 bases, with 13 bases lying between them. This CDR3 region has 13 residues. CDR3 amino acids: CAISGRPPSEQYF. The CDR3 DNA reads TGTGCCATCAGTGGGCGGCCGCCCAGCGAGCAGTACTTC.